This is a list of T cell receptor beta chains from one sample in a study of Graves' ophthalmopathy and Graves' hyperthyroidism. Each CDR3 protein is one row after TCRdb ran MiXCR on the multiplex PCR reads. This table has about 1.2 million distinct CDR3 sequences, roughly two fifths appearing once. Sequencing was carried out using peripheral blood or thyroid tissue (not recorded which). Receptors originate from an adult man with Graves' hyperthyroidism. CDR3s include the opening cysteine and the closing phenylalanine or tryptophan. D genes are given only for firm matches. Size is stated for part of the rows, as once, few or many counts, or as a class when the clone is expanded.

v_gene	d_gene	j_gene	abundance	CDR3nt	CDR3aa
TRBV7-9	NA	TRBJ1-4	NA	TGTGCCAGCAGCTTAGATGGGGCAACTAATGAAAAACTGTTTTTT	CASSLDGATNEKLFF
TRBV7-9	NA	TRBJ1-5	many	TGTGCCAGCAGCTTAGAGCAGGTGAATCAGCCCCAGCATTTT	CASSLEQVNQPQHF
TRBV7-9	NA	TRBJ2-7	NA	TGTGCCAGCAGCCGGGGGACCGCCTTACCCGACGAGCAGTACTTC	CASSRGTALPDEQYF
TRBV2	NA	TRBJ1-1	NA	TGTGCCAGCAGCCACTCAGACGGATATGAAGCTTTCTTT	CASSHSDGYEAFF
TRBV29-1	NA	TRBJ1-4	NA	TGCAGCGTTGAGGGCGGGAGTGAAAAACTGTTTTTT	CSVEGGSEKLFF
TRBV19	NA	TRBJ1-2	many	TGTGCCAGTAGCGAAAGGCATGGCTACACCTTC	CASSERHGYTF
TRBV29-1	TRBD1	TRBJ1-1	NA	TGCAGCGTGACGACAGGGCTGAACACTGAAGCTTTCTTT	CSVTTGLNTEAFF
TRBV20-1	NA	TRBJ2-7	few	TGCAGTGCTAGTACGGCGGCAGGGGTCTTCTACGAGCAGTACTTC	CSASTAAGVFYEQYF
TRBV20-1	TRBD1	TRBJ2-2	NA	TGCAGTGCTAGACCCTCACAGGGGGCGGTCGGGGAGCTGTTTTTT	CSARPSQGAVGELFF
TRBV2	TRBD2	TRBJ2-7	many	TGTGCCAGCAGTACGGGGCGGGGGAGTCCCTACGAGCAGTACTTC	CASSTGRGSPYEQYF
TRBV5-8	NA	TRBJ2-7	few	TGTGCCAGCAGCTTGTACGGTTCCTACGAGCAGTACTTC	CASSLYGSYEQYF
TRBV19	NA	TRBJ2-6	NA	TGTGCCAGTAGTGGGGCGGACGGCTCTGGGGCCAACGTCCTGACTTTC	CASSGADGSGANVLTF
TRBV29-1	NA	TRBJ2-6	NA	TGCAGCGTTGCGGTCTCTAGGGCCAACGTCCTGACTTTC	CSVAVSRANVLTF
TRBV6-4	NA	TRBJ1-2	many	TGTGCCAGCAGTGAGGGACCAGGGAAGGAAGGCTACACCTTC	CASSEGPGKEGYTF
TRBV5-6	TRBD1	TRBJ2-5	NA	TGTGCCAGCAGCCTCCCTGGACAGGGGACGGAGACCCAGTACTTC	CASSLPGQGTETQYF
TRBV2	NA	TRBJ1-1	many	TGTGCCATGTCAGCATTCGGTGAAGCTTTCTTT	CAMSAFGEAFF
TRBV6-5	NA	TRBJ1-6	NA	TGTGCCAGCAGTAAGCAGATCGGGACCCTGAATTCACCCCTCCACTTT	CASSKQIGTLNSPLHF
TRBV15	NA	TRBJ2-1	few	TGTGCCACCAGCAACGGCCCGTTACATGAGCAGTTCTTC	CATSNGPLHEQFF
TRBV10-3	TRBD1	TRBJ1-5	NA	TGTGCCACCTTCGGGACAGGGGGCAATCAGCCCCAGCATTTT	CATFGTGGNQPQHF
TRBV7-2	TRBD2	TRBJ2-5	many	TGTGCCAGCGGGGGAGGGCCCAGAGTAGAGACCCAGTACTTC	CASGGGPRVETQYF
TRBV4-1	NA	TRBJ1-5	few	TGCGCCAGCAGCCAAAGCAGGGAGTGGGGGCCCCAGCATTTT	CASSQSREWGPQHF
TRBV12-3/TRBV12-4	NA	TRBJ2-5	many	TGTGCCAGCAGTTTTATTCCCGGTACGGAGACCCAGTACTTC	CASSFIPGTETQYF
TRBV24-1	NA	TRBJ1-5	many	TGTGCCACCAGTGGGCAGAAGAACAATCAGCCCCAGCATTTT	CATSGQKNNQPQHF
TRBV12-5	TRBD2	TRBJ2-5	NA	TGTGCCAGCAGTTTATGGTCTTTGGGGGGGGAAGAGACCCAGTACTTC	CASSLWSLGGEETQYF
TRBV12-3/TRBV12-4	NA	TRBJ2-5	few	TGTGCCAGCAGTTGGGAGGCGACCCAGTACTTC	CASSWEATQYF
TRBV20-1	TRBD1	TRBJ1-6	few	TGCAGTGCTAGCCCGGGACAGGTTAATTCACCCCTCCACTTT	CSASPGQVNSPLHF
TRBV7-3	NA	TRBJ2-5	NA	TGTGCCAGCAGCTTATTTGGGGAGAAAGAGACCCAGTACTTC	CASSLFGEKETQYF
TRBV29-1	NA	TRBJ2-5	many	TGCAGCGTAGCGGCGAATGGCGAGACCCAGTACTTC	CSVAANGETQYF
TRBV13	NA	TRBJ2-2	many	TGTGCCAGCAGTACCGACACCGGGGAGCTGTTTTTT	CASSTDTGELFF
TRBV25-1	NA	TRBJ2-5	NA	TGTGCCAGCACTAACACAGGGAGCACGACCCAGTACTTC	CASTNTGSTTQYF
TRBV20-1	NA	TRBJ1-1	NA	TGCAGTGCGGAGGACGGACTGAACACTGAAGCTTTCTTT	CSAEDGLNTEAFF
TRBV7-8	NA	TRBJ1-1	many	TGTGCCAGCAGCCACATAATGAACACTGAAGCTTTCTTT	CASSHIMNTEAFF
TRBV12-3/TRBV12-4	TRBD2	TRBJ2-7	few	TGTGCCAGCAGAACCGGGACTAGCGGGAGGACGTCCGTGAACGAGCAGTACTTC	CASRTGTSGRTSVNEQYF
TRBV7-2	NA	TRBJ2-5	NA	TGTGCCAGCAGCCATGACGGATCGGGGTACCAAGAGACCCAGTACTTC	CASSHDGSGYQETQYF
TRBV9	NA	TRBJ1-5	many	TGTGCCAGCAGCGTAGCCGGGGGGCCCAATCAGCCCCAGCATTTT	CASSVAGGPNQPQHF
TRBV12-3/TRBV12-4	TRBD1	TRBJ2-7	many	TGTGCCAGCAGCTCCGACAGGGGAGTAGCGTACGAGCAGTACTTC	CASSSDRGVAYEQYF
TRBV29-1	NA	TRBJ1-3	NA	TGCAGCGTTGAAGGGACGATTTCTGGAAACACCATATATTTT	CSVEGTISGNTIYF
TRBV10-3	NA	TRBJ1-2	NA	TGTGCCATCAGTTACGGGGGTAGCGGCTACACCTTC	CAISYGGSGYTF
TRBV20-1	NA	TRBJ1-2	once	TGCAGTGCTAGAGTCGGGGACACGAATGGCTACACCTTC	CSARVGDTNGYTF
TRBV7-8	NA	TRBJ2-7	NA	TGTGCCAGCAGCCAACAGGGGACTGAAACCTACGAGCAGTACTTC	CASSQQGTETYEQYF
TRBV2	TRBD1	TRBJ2-5	NA	TGTGCCAGCAGTTTACGACAGGGGGCGGAAGAGACCCAGTACTTC	CASSLRQGAEETQYF
TRBV29-1	NA	TRBJ1-4	NA	TGCAGCGTTGAAGATGATCAGGGTGGTGGAAAACTGTTTTTT	CSVEDDQGGGKLFF
TRBV5-4	NA	TRBJ1-6	NA	TGTGCCAGCAGCTTTTGGGGTAATTCACCCCTCCACTTT	CASSFWGNSPLHF
TRBV4-1	NA	TRBJ1-1	many	TGCGCCAGCAGCCAAGCTATCTTGAACACTGAAGCTTTCTTT	CASSQAILNTEAFF
TRBV4-3	TRBD1	TRBJ2-5	NA	TGCGCCAGCAGCAGGGGGCTTTTGGAGACCCAGTACTTC	CASSRGLLETQYF
TRBV19	NA	TRBJ1-5	few	TGTGCCAGTAAGACAGGATTTTATAGCAATCAGCCCCAGCATTTT	CASKTGFYSNQPQHF
TRBV20-1	NA	TRBJ1-2	NA	TGCAGTGCCGATGGGGGGTACTATGGCTACACCTTC	CSADGGYYGYTF
TRBV6-5	NA	TRBJ1-4	many	TGTGCCAGCACCAACTCCCGGCAGAATGAAAAACTGTTTTTT	CASTNSRQNEKLFF